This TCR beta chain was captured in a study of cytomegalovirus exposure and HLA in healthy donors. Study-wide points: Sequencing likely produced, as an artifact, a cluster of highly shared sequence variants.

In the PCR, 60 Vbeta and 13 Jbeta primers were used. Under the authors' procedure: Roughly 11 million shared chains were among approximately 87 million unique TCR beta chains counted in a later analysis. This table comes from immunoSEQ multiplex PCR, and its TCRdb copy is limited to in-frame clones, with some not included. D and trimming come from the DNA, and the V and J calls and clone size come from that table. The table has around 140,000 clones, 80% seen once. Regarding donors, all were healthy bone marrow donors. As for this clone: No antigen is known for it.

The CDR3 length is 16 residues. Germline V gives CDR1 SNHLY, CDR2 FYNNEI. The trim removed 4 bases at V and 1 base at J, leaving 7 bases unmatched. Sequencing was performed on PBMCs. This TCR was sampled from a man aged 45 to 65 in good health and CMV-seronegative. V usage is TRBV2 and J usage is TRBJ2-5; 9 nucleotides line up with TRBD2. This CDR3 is CASSVAIAGAQETQYF. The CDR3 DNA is TGTGCCAGCAGTGTCGCGATAGCGGGGGCCCAAGAGACCCAGTACTTC.